These T cell receptor beta chains were read from a single sample in a study of monozygotic twins with cystic fibrosis. TCRdb keeps only in-frame clones here, not all; method: immunoSEQ multiplex PCR. The sample has approximately 25,000 clones, around 93% seen once. Sequenced: blood. These TCRs come from a girl aged 2-15 years with cystic fibrosis. The CDR3 runs from the conserved cysteine through the conserved F or W. The D gene is left open where the match is weak. A clone size is listed for some rows: how often the clone was seen (once, few, many), or a class if it is expanded.

clone size: NA
D gene: NA
CDR3 length: 16
J gene: TRBJ1-4
V gene: TRBV9
CDR3 DNA: TGTGCCAGCAGCCCAGGGACACGGGCAACTAATGAAAAACTGTTTTTT
CDR3 protein: CASSPGTRATNEKLFF

clone size: NA
D gene: TRBD1
CDR3 length: 16
J gene: TRBJ1-3
V gene: TRBV28
CDR3 DNA: TGTGCCAGCAGTTTAGGGGACAGGGTCGGAGGAAACACCATATATTTT
CDR3 protein: CASSLGDRVGGNTIYF

clone size: few
D gene: NA
CDR3 length: 15
J gene: TRBJ1-2
V gene: TRBV7-9
CDR3 DNA: TGTGCCAGCAGCCTCGGCGATGAGGGGCTTCGAGGCTACACCTTC
CDR3 protein: CASSLGDEGLRGYTF

clone size: NA
D gene: TRBD2
CDR3 length: 16
J gene: TRBJ2-1
V gene: TRBV2
CDR3 DNA: TGTGCCAGCAGTCCAAAAGGAGCGGGGGGAAACAATGAGCAGTTCTTC
CDR3 protein: CASSPKGAGGNNEQFF

clone size: NA
D gene: NA
CDR3 length: 13
J gene: TRBJ1-6
V gene: TRBV6-1
CDR3 DNA: TGTGCCAGCAGTGAAGTACAGAATTCACCCCTCCACTTT
CDR3 protein: CASSEVQNSPLHF

clone size: NA
D gene: TRBD1
CDR3 length: 14
J gene: TRBJ1-4
V gene: TRBV29-1
CDR3 DNA: TGCAGCGCGCGTCGGGACAGGGGAGATGAAAAACTGTTTTTT
CDR3 protein: CSARRDRGDEKLFF

clone size: NA
D gene: NA
CDR3 length: 17
J gene: TRBJ2-7
V gene: TRBV4-1
CDR3 DNA: TGCGCCAGCAGCCAAGATCCGGTCGGGGGACCTGCCTCGGTGCAGTACTTC
CDR3 protein: CASSQDPVGGPASVQYF

clone size: NA
D gene: NA
CDR3 length: 16
J gene: TRBJ1-1
V gene: TRBV5-4
CDR3 DNA: TGTGCCAGCAGCCCAGGTCTGGGGGGCACGAACACTGAAGCTTTCTTT
CDR3 protein: CASSPGLGGTNTEAFF

clone size: NA
D gene: NA
CDR3 length: 15
J gene: TRBJ1-6
V gene: TRBV7-9
CDR3 DNA: TGTGCCAGCAGCTTAAAAGGTGGCACGCGCTCACCCCTCCACTTT
CDR3 protein: CASSLKGGTRSPLHF

clone size: NA
D gene: TRBD1
CDR3 length: 15
J gene: TRBJ2-2
V gene: TRBV30
CDR3 DNA: TGTGCCTGGGGGAACAGGGGTACGAACACCGGGGAGCTGTTTTTT
CDR3 protein: CAWGNRGTNTGELFF

clone size: NA
D gene: NA
CDR3 length: 15
J gene: TRBJ1-5
V gene: TRBV5-8
CDR3 DNA: TGTGCCAGCAGCTTGGAAGGGACACCGAATCAGCCCCAGCATTTT
CDR3 protein: CASSLEGTPNQPQHF

clone size: few
D gene: TRBD1
CDR3 length: 16
J gene: TRBJ1-2
V gene: TRBV19
CDR3 DNA: TGTGCCAGCCAGACCGACAACCCGGGACAGGTCTATGGCTACACCTTC
CDR3 protein: CASQTDNPGQVYGYTF

clone size: NA
D gene: TRBD1
CDR3 length: 14
J gene: TRBJ1-1
V gene: TRBV6-5
CDR3 DNA: TGTGCCAGCAGTTCCGACAGGGGTGTCACTGAAGCTTTCTTT
CDR3 protein: CASSSDRGVTEAFF

clone size: once
D gene: TRBD1
CDR3 length: 13
J gene: TRBJ1-2
V gene: TRBV19
CDR3 DNA: TGTGCCATCGGACAGGGGGCAAGAGGAGGCTACACCTTC
CDR3 protein: CAIGQGARGGYTF

clone size: NA
D gene: NA
CDR3 length: 13
J gene: TRBJ2-7
V gene: TRBV27
CDR3 DNA: TGTGCCAGCAGTTTACCCGGGAACTACGAGCAGTACTTC
CDR3 protein: CASSLPGNYEQYF

clone size: NA
D gene: NA
CDR3 length: 14
J gene: TRBJ2-3
V gene: TRBV10-3
CDR3 DNA: TGTGCCATCACTCGGCAGGGGAATTTGGATACGCAGTATTTT
CDR3 protein: CAITRQGNLDTQYF